Listed below are T cell receptor beta chains from one sample, sequenced in a study of T cells after yellow fever vaccination. TCRdb recomputed calls from the 5' RACE reads with MiXCR, one row per CDR3 protein. The table has a few hundred thousand distinct CDR3 sequences, approximately 4% seen once; the top ten hold around 23%. Specimen: PBMCs, collected 5 days after the yellow fever booster vaccination. Source of these receptors: a man aged 18 to 29 who received the YFV17D yellow fever vaccine. CDR3s include the opening cysteine and the closing phenylalanine or tryptophan. D genes are given only for firm matches. The size of a clone is reported for some rows only, either as once, few or many, or as a class for expanded clones.

>TRBV20-1|TRBJ1-2|NA|few
TGTGCGGCGTCTGCAAATGGCTACACCTTC
CAASANGYTF
>TRBV20-1|TRBJ2-4|NA|few
TGCAGTGCTCAAGAGGGGTACATTCAGTACTTC
CSAQEGYIQYF
>TRBV5-4|TRBJ2-5|NA|NA
TGTGCCAGCAGCTCGAATGGGGCGGAGACCCAGTACTTC
CASSSNGAETQYF
>TRBV4-1|TRBJ2-1|NA|few
TGCGCCAGCAGCCAAGGAGAGGATTACTCCTACAATGAGCAGTTCTTC
CASSQGEDYSYNEQFF
>TRBV10-3|TRBJ1-5|NA|many
TGTGCCATCAGTGAGGGGAATCAGCCCCAGCATTTT
CAISEGNQPQHF
>TRBV20-1|TRBJ2-1|NA|NA
TGCAGTGCTAGAGAGGGGGAACCCTACAATGAGCAGTTCTTC
CSAREGEPYNEQFF
>TRBV12-3/TRBV12-4|TRBJ2-1|TRBD2|NA
TGTGCCAGCAGTTTTGGCGGGGGGGCCCCAAATGAGCAGTTCTTC
CASSFGGGAPNEQFF
>TRBV7-3|TRBJ2-2|TRBD2|NA
TGTGCCAGCAGCCCCTCGGGCGGGGGGGTCACCGGGGAGCTGTTTTTT
CASSPSGGGVTGELFF
>TRBV7-3|TRBJ2-6|NA|many
TGTGCCAGCAGTTTAACCGGGACGCCCTCTGGGGCCAACGTCCTGACTTTC
CASSLTGTPSGANVLTF
>TRBV27|TRBJ1-1|NA|few
TGTGCCAGCAGTTTAACCACAGGGACCACTGAAGCTTTCTTT
CASSLTTGTTEAFF
>TRBV7-2|TRBJ2-1|NA|few
TGTGCCAGCAGCTTGGATGTCAGCTCCTACAATGAGCAGTTCTTC
CASSLDVSSYNEQFF
>TRBV5-6|TRBJ1-6|NA|NA
TGTGCCAGCAGCGAAGAGGGGTATAATTCACCCCTCCACTTT
CASSEEGYNSPLHF
>TRBV7-9|TRBJ2-7|NA|few
TGTGCCAGCGGACAGAGCTCCTACGAGCAGTACTTC
CASGQSSYEQYF
>TRBV15|TRBJ2-3|NA|few
TGTGCCACCAGCAGAGATCAGATAATTATAGATACGCAGTATTTT
CATSRDQIIIDTQYF
>TRBV18|TRBJ1-6|NA|NA
TGTGCCAGCTCACCGGGCACAGGGCGGCGATCACCCCTCCACTTT
CASSPGTGRRSPLHF
>TRBV7-2|TRBJ2-3|TRBD2|NA
TGTGCCAGCAGCTTAGTTCGGCGGGGGGCCGGGGCAGATACGCAGTATTTT
CASSLVRRGAGADTQYF
>TRBV12-3/TRBV12-4|TRBJ1-2|NA|few
TGTGCCAGCAGTTTAGTAAGGAAAGTCAGCTACACCTTC
CASSLVRKVSYTF
>TRBV2|TRBJ1-1|NA|NA
TGTGCCAGCAGTCCGAAGGCATGGCCGATTGAAGCTTTCTTT
CASSPKAWPIEAFF
>TRBV28|TRBJ1-5|NA|few
TGTGCCAGCAGTTCCAATAATCAGCCCCAGCATTTT
CASSSNNQPQHF
>TRBV11-2|TRBJ1-3|NA|few
TGTGCCAGCCGTCGGGTGTCGACTGGAAACACCATATATTTT
CASRRVSTGNTIYF
>TRBV20-1|TRBJ1-6|NA|few
TGCAGTGCTACGGGGAGCTCCTATAATTCACCCCTCCACTTT
CSATGSSYNSPLHF
>TRBV6-8|TRBJ1-1|TRBD1|few
TGTGCCGGCCGGGGACAGCTGAACACTGAAGCTTTCTTT
CAGRGQLNTEAFF